This is a list of T cell receptor beta chains from one sample in a study of control samples from healthy donors and cancer patients. Sequenced by immunoSEQ multiplex PCR; TCRdb stores in-frame clones only, minus some. The profile shows 51,000 or so clones, 80% of them singletons. Sequencing was performed on blood. These receptors came from a man aged 70-80 years in good health. Both conserved end residues are trimmed from each CDR3.

TRBV28	TRBJ2-7	ASTPAQGVPLLYEQY
TRBV27	TRBJ2-5	ASSLRRGQETQY
TRBV24-1	TRBJ2-1	ATRPSGRGNEQF
TRBV18	TRBJ2-1	ASSLQGEDEQF
TRBV29-1	TRBJ2-7	SASDYGEQY
TRBV7-8	TRBJ1-1	ASSLVVTEAF
TRBV5-1	TRBJ1-4	ASSSSGTGLEKLF
TRBV19	TRBJ1-4	ASRPNGATGSEKLF
TRBV19	TRBJ2-5	ASSIGGGTQETQY
TRBV5-1	TRBJ1-4	ASSLGQGAGEKLF
TRBV28	TRBJ2-7	ASNSAGHEQY
TRBV11-3	TRBJ1-2	ASSSQEGYGYT
TRBV5-1	TRBJ1-5	ASSLGTGEYSNQPQH
TRBV21-1	TRBJ2-3	ARGGGTQY
TRBV6-2/TRBV6-3	TRBJ1-3	ASSYWHSGNTIY
TRBV7-3	TRBJ2-1	ASSLSAYNEQF
TRBV6-4	TRBJ1-1	ASSDLKSGNPEAF
TRBV5-6	TRBJ2-5	ASSSLAGGILGGGQY
TRBV5-6	TRBJ1-5	ASSVNQDQPQH